Shown below are 19 T cell receptor beta chains from a single sample sequenced in a study of response to subunit inactivated influenza vaccine. TCRdb independently ran MiXCR on the RT-PCR reads; one entry per CDR3 protein. The table lists 180,000 or so distinct CDR3 sequences, 9.5% to 15% of them singletons. The sample also formed part of further work on T cells expressing NK-cell markers. In that study: For TCR beta, cDNA was produced by 5'RACE template switching with UMIs.

The sequencing here drew on CD8+ T cells sorted from PBMCs, taken roughly 13 days after vaccination. Every receptor here comes from a man over 45 who received an inactivated influenza vaccine.

The rearrangement links TRBV9 to TRBJ2-7; maybe TRBD1 (6 bases). The CDR3 is 13 amino acids. Germline V gene sequence: CDR1 SGDLS, CDR2 YYNGEE. V was clipped by 4 bases and J by 6 bases, with 14 bases between them. The CDR3 bases are TGTGCCAGCAGCTATGACAGGACGTGCGAGCAGTACTTC. It encodes CASSYDRTCEQYF.

The rearrangement uses TRBV4-1 and TRBJ2-2; 14 bases are a match to TRBD2. With V trimmed by 1 base and J by 6 bases, 7 bases remained unmatched. Germline values: CDR1 MGHRA, CDR2 YSYEKL. The CDR3 sequence is 18 residues long. The CDR3 sequence is CASSQGGLAGERAGELFF. The CDR3 nucleotides are TGCGCCAGCAGCCAAGGGGGACTAGCGGGAGAAAGGGCCGGGGAGCTGTTTTTT.

Here the CDR3 DNA reads TGTGCCAGCAGAAAGACAGGGGTAATTACTGAAGCTTTCTTT. This gives the protein CASRKTGVITEAFF. The chain employs TRBV7-2 and TRBJ1-1, with 8 bases fitting TRBD1. The CDR3 has 14 amino acids. From germline, CDR1 is SGHTA and CDR2 FQGNSA. V was pared by 6 bases and J by 5 bases, with 8 bases of the junction left unmatched.

This clonotype turned up a few times. This chain connects TRBV5-1 to TRBJ2-1, with D uncertain. Germline values: CDR1 SGHRS, CDR2 YFSETQ. The CDR3 extends over 13 amino acids. V was clipped by 2 bases and J by 10 bases, with 13 bases between them. The chain's CDR3 is CASSFDQLGEQFF. In DNA, the CDR3 is TGCGCCAGCAGCTTTGATCAACTGGGAGAGCAGTTCTTC.

Details on this clonotype: At one of its ends the junction is not consistent with the germline gene, which may arise from a read error. This rearrangement joins TRBV20-1 to TRBJ1-2; the match to TRBD1 covers 8 bases. The germline CDR1 and CDR2 sequences are DFQATT and SNEGSKA (reference sequence). This CDR3 is 15 amino acids long. The CDR3 bases are TGCAGTGCTAGAGATCCCAGGGGGCTTGACTATTGCTACACCTTC. It specifies CSARDPRGLDYCYTF.

The rearrangement joins TRBV29-1 to TRBJ2-7; TRBD2 matches 11 bases. CDR3 size: 14 residues. J gave up 3 bases and V 3 bases, and 4 bases lay outside the gene matches. Germline V lookup: CDR1 SQVTM, CDR2 ANQGSEA. CDR3 region: CSVETSGIDYEQYF. CDR3 DNA sequence: TGCAGCGTTGAGACTAGCGGGATCGACTACGAGCAGTACTTC.

This clonotype was observed a handful of times. The V and J genes are TRBV15 and TRBJ2-1; 16 bases are shared with TRBD2. Germline loops: CDR1 LNHNV, CDR2 YYDKDF (reference sequence). The ends lost 6 bases at V and 8 bases at J; junction bases unmatched: 7. This CDR3 has 16 amino acids. The CDR3 here is CATRGTSGGAAYEQFF. In nucleotides, the CDR3 is TGTGCCACCAGGGGGACTAGCGGGGGGGCGGCCTATGAGCAGTTCTTC.

This clonotype was counted a few times. The junction departs from the called germline gene at one end, perhaps through a read error. This sequence joins TRBV7-7 and TRBJ2-1, with D perhaps matching TRBD2 (6 bases). The CDR3 sequence is 14 residues long. Germline CDR1 is SSHAT and CDR2 is FNYEAQ (reference sequence). The CDR3 nucleotides are TGTGCTAGCAGCTTATCGGGGGTTCACAATGAGCAGTTCTTC. It encodes CASSLSGVHNEQFF.

This clonotype was found a few times. J is TRBJ2-1 and V is TRBV7-8; 10 positions match TRBD2. V shed 2 bases and J 4 bases; nucleotides not matched to a gene: 5. Germline CDR1 and CDR2: SGHVS and FQNEAQ. This CDR3 region has 16 residues. CDR3 bases: TGTGCCAGCAGCTTAAGGACTAGCGGAGAGTACAATGAGCAGTTCTTC. Translating gives CASSLRTSGEYNEQFF. Full variable domain (outside the CDR3, taken from reference TRBV7-8 and TRBJ2-1): GAGVSQSPRYKVAKRGQDVALRCDPISGHVSLFWYQQALGQGPEFLTYFQNEAQLDKSGLPSDRFFAERPEGSVSTLKIQRTQQEDSAVYLCASSLRTSGEYNEQFFGPGTRLTVL.

This clonotype has a handful of counts. V is TRBV9 and J is TRBJ2-3; D unresolved. Germline values: CDR1 SGDLS, CDR2 YYNGEE. The CDR3 runs to 15 residues. The ends were cut back, 1 base at V and 2 bases at J, with 11 bases in the middle. In DNA form, the CDR3 reads TGTGCCAGCAGCGTATCTATGGGATTCACAGATACGCAGTATTTT. As protein: CASSVSMGFTDTQYF.

This clonotype was recorded a few times. Germline is not matched at one junction end, which may reflect a read error. The chain recombines TRBV7-9 with TRBJ2-7; 9 nucleotides match TRBD1. The CDR3 totals 11 residues. Germline V gene data show CDR1 as SEHNR and CDR2 as FQNEAQ (reference sequence). CDR3 amino acids: CASSVTGGEVF. The DNA of the CDR3 is TGTGCCAGCAGCGTCACAGGGGGCGAGGTCTTC.

The table lists this clonotype with many counts. The rearrangement joins TRBV29-1 to TRBJ2-7, with 8 positions matching TRBD1. With V trimmed by 6 bases and J by 6 bases, 7 bases remained unmatched. This CDR3 comprises 12 residues. Germline V gives CDR1 SQVTM, CDR2 ANQGSEA. CDR3 DNA: TGCAGCGTCCTGACAGGGGCGGGCGAGCAGTACTTC. This gives the protein CSVLTGAGEQYF.

In this sample, this clonotype turned up many times. The V and J genes are TRBV5-1 and TRBJ2-7; D gene ambiguous. The CDR3 loop spans 13 amino acids. CDR1 is SGHRS and CDR2 is YFSETQ in the germline V gene. The V end was cut by 0 bases, the J end by 0 bases, with 4 bases between. The CDR3 bases are TGCGCCAGCAGCTTGGCGAGCTCCTACGAGCAGTACTTC. Encoded protein: CASSLASSYEQYF.

The genes are TRBV28 and TRBJ1-1; D is undetermined. Germline CDR1 and CDR2: MDHEN and SYDVKM. The CDR3 extends over 11 amino acids. The ends were cut back, 6 bases at V and 10 bases at J, with 12 bases in the middle. The CDR3 DNA reads as TGTGCCAGCAGCTCGTCCCGTGCAGCTTTCTTT. Protein product: CASSSSRAAFF. Supplemented by reference TRBV28 and TRBJ1-1, the full variable domain reads DVKVTQSSRYLVKRTGEKVFLECVQDMDHENMFWYRQDPGLGLRLIYFSYDVKMKEKGDIPEGYSVSREKKERFSLILESASTNQTSMYLCASSSSRAAFFGQGTRLTVV.

The V call is TRBV27, the J call TRBJ2-4, with D possibly being TRBD2 (5 bases). Trimming left V 5 bases short and J 0 bases short, with 11 bases between. Germline V lookup: CDR1 MNHEY, CDR2 SMNVEV (reference sequence). The CDR3 runs to 15 residues. CDR3 sequence reads: CASSPLAGAKNIQYF. The CDR3 DNA reads TGTGCCAGCAGTCCCCTAGCAGGAGCCAAAAACATTCAGTACTTC.

This clonotype was counted many times. An end of the junction does not agree with germline; a read error may underlie this. V gene TRBV5-1 combines with J gene TRBJ1-1; the D is unclear. The CDR3 extends over 13 amino acids. Per the germline V gene, CDR1 is SGHRS and CDR2 is YFSETQ. The CDR3 DNA is TGTGCCAGCAGCTTAGCGTTGAACACTGAAGCTTTCTTT. It codes for CASSLALNTEAFF.

V usage is TRBV19 and J usage is TRBJ2-1; unclear D gene. Germline lookup yields CDR1 LNHDA and CDR2 SQIVND (reference sequence). The ends were cut back, 7 bases at V and 5 bases at J, with 9 bases in the middle. The length of the CDR3 is 12 residues. This CDR3 is CASIDPHNEQFF. In nucleotides, the CDR3 is TGTGCCAGTATTGACCCACACAATGAGCAGTTCTTC.

The V and J genes are TRBV11-2 and TRBJ2-1; TRBD1 matches at 8 bases. Germline V lookup: CDR1 SGHAT, CDR2 FQNNGV. Trimming at V came to 0 bases and at J to 0 bases, leaving 4 bases not matched to a gene. This CDR3 spans 17 amino acids. CDR3 region: CASSLDRGQVSYNEQFF. The CDR3 DNA follows: TGTGCCAGCAGCTTAGATCGGGGACAGGTCTCCTACAATGAGCAGTTCTTC.

The chain combines TRBV28 with TRBJ2-5; 11 positions match TRBD1. V lost 5 bases, J lost 0 bases, and 5 bases stayed unmatched. The CDR3 is made up of 16 amino acids. CDR1 and CDR2 from the germline V gene are MDHEN and SYDVKM. The DNA for the CDR3 is TGTGCCAGCAGTCCGGACAGGGGGCCCTACCAAGAGACCCAGTACTTC. Translated, it gives CASSPDRGPYQETQYF.